This T cell receptor beta chain came from a study of T cell responses to AZD1222 COVID-19 vaccine. Profiling relied on immunoSEQ multiplex PCR, and the TCRdb table lists in-frame clones only, not all of them. The sample contains 95,000 to 150,000 clones, 80% to 95% of which appear only once. V was pared by 2 bases and J by 5 bases, with 10 bases between. CDR1 is GTSNPN and CDR2 is SVGIG in the germline V gene (reference sequence). The CDR3 covers 13 residues. This receptor was identified in an adult in good health. This material consisted of peripheral blood, taken on day 0 of AZD1222 vaccination. V is TRBV30 and J is TRBJ1-5; possibly TRBD1 for D (6 bases). The CDR3 sequence is CAWSKTGYQPQHF. CDR3 DNA sequence: TGTGCCTGGAGTAAGACAGGTTATCAGCCCCAGCATTTT.